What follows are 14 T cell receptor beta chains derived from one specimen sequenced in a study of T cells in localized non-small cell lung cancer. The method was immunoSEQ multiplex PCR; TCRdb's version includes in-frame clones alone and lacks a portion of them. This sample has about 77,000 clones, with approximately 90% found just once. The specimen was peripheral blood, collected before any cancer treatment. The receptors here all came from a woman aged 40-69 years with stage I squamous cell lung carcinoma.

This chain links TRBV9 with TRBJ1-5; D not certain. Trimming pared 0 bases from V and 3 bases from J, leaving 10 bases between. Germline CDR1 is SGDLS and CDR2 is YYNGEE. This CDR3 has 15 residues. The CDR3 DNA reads TGTGCCAGCAGCGTAGGTGACGGAAACAATCAGCCCCAGCATTTT. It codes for CASSVGDGNNQPQHF.

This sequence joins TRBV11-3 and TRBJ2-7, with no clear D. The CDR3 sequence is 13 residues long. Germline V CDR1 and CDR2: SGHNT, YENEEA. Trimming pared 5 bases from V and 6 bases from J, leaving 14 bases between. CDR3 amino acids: CASSPSQTGEQYF. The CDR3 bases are TGTGCCAGCAGCCCCAGTCAGACGGGCGAGCAGTACTTC.

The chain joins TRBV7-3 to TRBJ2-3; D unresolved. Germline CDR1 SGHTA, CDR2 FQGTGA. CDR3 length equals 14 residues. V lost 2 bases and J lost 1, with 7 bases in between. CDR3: CASSLDGRTDTQYF. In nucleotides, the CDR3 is TGTGCCAGCAGCTTAGACGGCCGCACAGATACGCAGTATTTT.

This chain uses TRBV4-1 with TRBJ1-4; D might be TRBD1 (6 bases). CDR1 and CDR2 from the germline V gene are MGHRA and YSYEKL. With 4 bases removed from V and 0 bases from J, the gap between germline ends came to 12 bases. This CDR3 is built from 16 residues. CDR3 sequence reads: CASSPGQFATNEKLFF. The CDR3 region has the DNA TGCGCCAGCAGCCCTGGACAGTTTGCAACTAATGAAAAACTGTTTTTT.

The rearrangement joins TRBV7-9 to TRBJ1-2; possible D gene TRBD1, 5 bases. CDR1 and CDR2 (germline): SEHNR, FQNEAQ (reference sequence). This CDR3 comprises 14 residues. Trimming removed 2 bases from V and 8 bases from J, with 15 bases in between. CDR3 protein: CASSLSQGSIGYTF. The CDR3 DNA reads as TGTGCCAGCAGCTTATCCCAGGGCTCTATCGGCTACACCTTC.

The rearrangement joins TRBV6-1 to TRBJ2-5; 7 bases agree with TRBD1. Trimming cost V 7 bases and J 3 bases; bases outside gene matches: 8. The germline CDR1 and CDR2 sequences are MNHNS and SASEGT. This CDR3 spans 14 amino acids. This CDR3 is CASTRDSHKETQYF. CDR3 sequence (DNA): TGTGCCAGCACTCGGGACAGCCATAAAGAGACCCAGTACTTC.

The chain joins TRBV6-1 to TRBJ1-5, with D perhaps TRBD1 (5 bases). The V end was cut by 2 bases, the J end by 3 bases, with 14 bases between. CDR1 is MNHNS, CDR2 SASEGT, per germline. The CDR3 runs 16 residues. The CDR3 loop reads CASSERGARVNQPQHF. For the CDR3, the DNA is TGTGCCAGCAGTGAACGAGGAGCCAGGGTCAATCAGCCCCAGCATTTT.

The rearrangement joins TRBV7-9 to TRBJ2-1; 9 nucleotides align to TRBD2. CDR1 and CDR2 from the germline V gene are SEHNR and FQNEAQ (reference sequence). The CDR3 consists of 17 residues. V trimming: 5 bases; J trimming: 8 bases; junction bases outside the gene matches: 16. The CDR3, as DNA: TGTGCCAGCAGCCCGTCAACTGGTGGCGGGGGGGCCGATGAGCAGTTCTTC. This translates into CASSPSTGGGGADEQFF.

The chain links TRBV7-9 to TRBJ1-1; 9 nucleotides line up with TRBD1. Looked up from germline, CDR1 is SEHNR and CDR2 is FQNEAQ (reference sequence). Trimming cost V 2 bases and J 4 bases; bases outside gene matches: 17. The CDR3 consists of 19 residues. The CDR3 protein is CASSLPSISDRGSSTEAFF. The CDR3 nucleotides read TGTGCCAGCAGCTTACCCTCTATTTCGGACAGGGGTAGTAGCACTGAAGCTTTCTTT.

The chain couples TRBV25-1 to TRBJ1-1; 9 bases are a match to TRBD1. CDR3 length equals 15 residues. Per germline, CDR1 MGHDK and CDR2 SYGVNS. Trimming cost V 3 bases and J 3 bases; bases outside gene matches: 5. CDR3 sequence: CASSDPRTGDTEAFF. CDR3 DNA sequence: TGTGCCAGCAGTGACCCCAGGACAGGGGACACTGAAGCTTTCTTT. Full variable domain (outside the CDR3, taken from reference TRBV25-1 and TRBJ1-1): EADIYQTPRYLVIGTGKKITLECSQTMGHDKMYWYQQDPGMELHLIHYSYGVNSTEKGDLSSESTVSRIRTEHFPLTLESARPSHTSQYLCASSDPRTGDTEAFFGQGTRLTVV.

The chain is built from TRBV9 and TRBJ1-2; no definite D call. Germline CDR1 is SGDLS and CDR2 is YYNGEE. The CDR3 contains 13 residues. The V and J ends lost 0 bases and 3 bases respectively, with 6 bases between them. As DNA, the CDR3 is TGTGCCAGCAGCGTAGGGCGGGACTATGGCTACACCTTC. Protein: CASSVGRDYGYTF. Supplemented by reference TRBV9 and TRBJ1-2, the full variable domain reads DSGVTQTPKHLITATGQRVTLRCSPRSGDLSVYWYQQSLDQGLQFLIQYYNGEERAKGNILERFSAQQFPDLHSELNLSSLELGDSALYFCASSVGRDYGYTFGSGTRLTVV.

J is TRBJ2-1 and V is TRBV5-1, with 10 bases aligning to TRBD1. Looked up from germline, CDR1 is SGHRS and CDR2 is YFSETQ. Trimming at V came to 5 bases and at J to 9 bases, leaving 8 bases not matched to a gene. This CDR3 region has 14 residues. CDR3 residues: CASSPGTGVTEQFF. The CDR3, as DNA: TGCGCCAGCAGTCCCGGGACAGGGGTTACTGAGCAGTTCTTC.

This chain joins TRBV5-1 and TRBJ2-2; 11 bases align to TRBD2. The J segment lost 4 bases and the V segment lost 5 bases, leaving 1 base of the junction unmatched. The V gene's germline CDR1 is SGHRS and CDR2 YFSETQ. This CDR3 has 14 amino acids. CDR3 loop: CASRGLAVTGELFF. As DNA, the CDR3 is TGCGCCAGCAGGGGACTAGCGGTCACCGGGGAGCTGTTTTTT. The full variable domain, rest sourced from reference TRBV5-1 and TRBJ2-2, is KAGVTQTPRYLIKTRGQQVTLSCSPISGHRSVSWYQQTPGQGLQFLFEYFSETQRNKGNFPGRFSGRQFSNSRSEMNVSTLELGDSALYLCASRGLAVTGELFFGEGSRLTVL.

CDR3 in amino acids: CASSPTGGATEAFF. The CDR3 region has the DNA TGTGCCAGCAGCCCGACAGGGGGCGCGACTGAAGCTTTCTTT. The chain is built from TRBV7-9 and TRBJ1-1, with 10 bases matching TRBD1. The junction had 5 bases not matched to a gene; V was cut back by 5 bases and J by 5 bases. Germline CDR1 reads SEHNR; CDR2 reads FQNEAQ (reference sequence). The CDR3 spans 14 residues.